The following is a T cell receptor (beta chain) sequence with its context. The data stem from a study of identical twins. A universal primer site was added by template switching, and unique molecular identifiers were carried by the cDNA. TCRdb fed the 5' RACE reads into MiXCR, producing one record per CDR3 protein. The sample lists about 520,000 distinct CDR3 sequences; roughly a fifth were seen once. Germline CDR1 and CDR2: SEHNR and FQNEAQ (reference sequence). The length of the CDR3 is 15 residues. V lost 5 bases and J lost 7; bases outside the gene matches: 10. These data also featured in a second study, about T cells expressing NK-cell markers. According to that study: From sorted CD3+CD56+NKG2C+, CD3+CD56+NKG2C- and CD3+CD56-NKG2C+ T cells came the TCR beta repertoires. The eight sequenced donors comprised seven who were HCMV-seropositive and one who was seronegative. Among the experiments, several used an anti-gamma-delta TCR antibody to restrict sorting to alpha-beta TCR T cells.

Sequenced material: CD4+ T cells sorted from blood. This chain connects TRBV7-9 to TRBJ2-7; 11 nucleotides agree with TRBD2. This receptor was obtained from a woman aged 18-29 years in good health. The CDR3 reads CASSPTSGGSGEQYF. Here the CDR3 DNA reads TGTGCCAGCAGCCCCACTAGCGGGGGTAGTGGGGAGCAGTACTTC.